Below are 14 T cell receptor beta chains sequenced from a single sample in a study of T cells expressing NK-cell markers. TCRdb re-called the 5' RACE reads; one entry per CDR3 protein, DNA not given. This sample's table reports 550,000 or so distinct CDR3 sequences. The sequencing sample was made of blood T cells: a sorted CD56 or NKG2C T cell subset, CD4+ or CD8+ T cells, or bulk PBMC T cells (not recorded which). The receptors here all came from a man between 18 and 35 years old in good health.

This sequence joins TRBV12-3 or TRBV12-4 and TRBJ2-1; TCRdb's D call, TRBD2, is unchecked because there is no DNA. The CDR3 contains 15 residues. CDR3 residues: CASSPRRSSYNEQFF.

The J gene is TRBJ2-3, the V gene TRBV7-3. Germline CDR1 reads SGHTA; CDR2 reads FQGTGA. This CDR3 is 14 amino acids long. The CDR3 is CASSLTGGRDTQYF.

Here the CDR3 reads CASSDLHRITPEAFF. The chain is built from TRBV6-1 and TRBJ1-1; TCRdb reports TRBD1, a call that lacks DNA to check it against. Germline V gene sequence: CDR1 MNHNS, CDR2 SASEGT. This CDR3 is built from 15 residues.

This chain uses TRBV20-1 with TRBJ2-3; the D call of TRBD2 rests on TCRdb alone, since no DNA is present to check it. Germline CDR1 is DFQATT and CDR2 is SNEGSKA (reference sequence). The CDR3 runs to 14 residues. CDR3 loop: CSAQGLAGTDTQYF.

This chain connects TRBV4-3 to TRBJ2-1; TCRdb names TRBD1, which stays unverified in the absence of DNA. CDR3 length: 18 amino acids. CDR1 is LGHNA and CDR2 is YSLEER in the germline V gene. CDR3 region: CASSQSETTELYHNEQFF.

This chain connects TRBV20-1 to TRBJ2-7; TCRdb's D call of TRBD1 is untestable without DNA. The CDR3 loop spans 15 amino acids. Germline CDR1 reads DFQATT; CDR2 reads SNEGSKA (reference sequence). The CDR3: CSARDPEGAHHEQYF.

The V call is TRBV7-9, the J call TRBJ2-7. CDR3 size: 14 residues. The V gene's germline CDR1 is SEHNR and CDR2 FQNEAQ (reference sequence). The CDR3 loop is CASSYSGSAYEQYF.

The chain has TRBV20-1 and TRBJ2-7; TCRdb indicates TRBD1, and absent DNA this call remains unverified. Per germline, CDR1 DFQATT and CDR2 SNEGSKA (reference sequence). The CDR3 extends over 13 amino acids. The CDR3 here is CSARDTALGEQYF.

V gene TRBV3-1 combines with J gene TRBJ2-1; TCRdb proposes TRBD2, but this gene call is untestable without DNA. Germline assignment: CDR1 LGHDT and CDR2 YNNKEL (reference sequence). The CDR3 is 13 amino acids. CDR3 protein: CASSQAGLNEQFF.

The gene calls are TRBV12-3 or TRBV12-4 and TRBJ2-3; there is no DNA to check the TCRdb D call of TRBD2. The CDR3 totals 15 residues. Here the CDR3 reads CASSPLGVNTDTQYF.

The chain combines TRBV10-3 with TRBJ2-5; the D gene TCRdb calls, TRBD1, cannot be checked with no DNA. The CDR3 has 14 residues. Germline assignment: CDR1 ENHRY and CDR2 SYGVKD. The CDR3 loop is CATTQTGGVETQYF.

This chain uses TRBV12-3 or TRBV12-4 with TRBJ1-3. The CDR3 has 13 residues. The CDR3 spells CASSGVSGNTIYF.

V and J are TRBV3-1 and TRBJ2-1. Looked up from germline, CDR1 is LGHDT and CDR2 is YNNKEL (reference sequence). This CDR3 is 14 amino acids long. This CDR3 is CASSDRAWSNEQFF.

The rearrangement links TRBV12-3 or TRBV12-4 to TRBJ2-2; there is no DNA to check the TCRdb D call of TRBD1. This CDR3 has 14 residues. This CDR3 is CGDEGGRLPGELFF.